The 30 T cell receptor beta chains below were found in one sample sequenced in a study of regulatory T cells in long-lasting Graves disease. For TCR beta, libraries came from iRepertoire HTBI primers and Arm-PCR of CDR3 regions. TCRdb re-analysed the multiplex PCR reads in MiXCR, keeping a single row per CDR3 protein. The sample lists hundreds of thousands of distinct CDR3 sequences, around 21% occurring once. Indicated time point: persistent/refractory GD, antithyroid drugs over 5 years with positive TRAb. The TCR library was made from RNA extracted from PBMCs. This specimen consisted of peripheral blood mononuclear cells (PBMCs), obtained when the disease was refractory, from a patient treated with antithyroid drugs. These TCRs come from a female donor with Graves disease.

The chain employs TRBV5-1 and TRBJ2-1; 8 bases fit TRBD2. Germline V CDR1 and CDR2: SGHRS, YFSETQ. CDR3 size: 22 residues. Germline trimming cut 3 bases from V and 0 bases from J; bases unmatched to any gene: 23. The CDR3 reads CASSYRRTGGPVVEGSYNEQFF. Here the CDR3 DNA reads TGCGCCAGCAGCTACAGGAGGACGGGAGGGCCAGTAGTCGAGGGCTCCTACAATGAGCAGTTCTTC.

This clonotype was observed many times. The chain is built from TRBV7-9 and TRBJ2-7; 9 nucleotides agree with TRBD1. This CDR3 is 15 amino acids long. J was trimmed by 5 bases and V by 6 bases; bases with no gene match: 11. Looked up from germline, CDR1 is SEHNR and CDR2 is FQNEAQ (reference sequence). CDR3 in amino acids: CASSSRDRAEDEQYF. CDR3 sequence (DNA): TGTGCCAGCAGTTCTCGGGACAGGGCAGAAGACGAGCAGTACTTC.

The gene calls are TRBV7-9 and TRBJ2-2; TRBD1 aligns across 7 bases. V shed 4 bases and J 6 bases; nucleotides not matched to a gene: 8. The V gene's germline CDR1 is SEHNR and CDR2 FQNEAQ (reference sequence). The CDR3 is 15 amino acids. The CDR3 DNA sequence: TGTGCCAGCAGCTCACCAACAGGGGCGCCCGGGGAGCTGTTTTTT. The encoded protein is CASSSPTGAPGELFF.

The chain joins TRBV5-1 to TRBJ2-1; tentatively, D is TRBD2 (5 bases). CDR1 SGHRS and CDR2 YFSETQ come from the germline V gene. The CDR3 covers 17 residues. V lost 4 bases and J 8 bases, leaving 25 bases between the germline ends. The CDR3 loop is CASSPSPGSPRTHEQFF. CDR3 DNA sequence: TGCGCCAGCAGCCCTTCGCCGGGATCCCCTCGGACGCATGAGCAGTTCTTC.

This clonotype has a handful of counts. The J gene is TRBJ1-1, the V gene TRBV30; D call uncertain. Germline assignment: CDR1 GTSNPN and CDR2 SVGIG (reference sequence). V was pared by 4 bases and J by 4 bases, with 7 bases between. The CDR3 spans 11 residues. This CDR3 is CAWILVTEAFF. The CDR3 DNA sequence: TGTGCCTGGATTTTGGTCACTGAAGCTTTCTTT.

This clonotype came up many times. V usage is TRBV15 and J usage is TRBJ1-5; the D is unclear. Trimming cost V 5 bases and J 3 bases, with 17 bases left between them. The germline V gene encodes CDR1 LNHNV and CDR2 YYDKDF (reference sequence). This CDR3 has 16 residues. The CDR3 DNA sequence: TGTGCCACCAGCGAAAGTCGCACAAAGGTCAATCAGCCCCAGCATTTT. As protein: CATSESRTKVNQPQHF.

This clonotype was seen a single time. This sequence joins TRBV7-2 and TRBJ2-1; 8 bases are a match to TRBD2. The CDR3 loop spans 14 amino acids. V shed 3 bases, J shed 8 bases, and the junction held 6 bases outside the gene matches. Germline lookup yields CDR1 SGHTA and CDR2 FQGNSA. CDR3 region: CASSFGGRRHEQFF. The CDR3 DNA follows: TGTGCCAGCAGCTTTGGCGGGAGGAGGCATGAGCAGTTCTTC.

Comments on this clonotype: Possible read error: a much larger clone is one base away. The chain employs TRBV24-1 and TRBJ2-3; D is ambiguous. The V gene's germline CDR1 is KGHDR and CDR2 SFDVKD. The CDR3 loop spans 11 amino acids. The V gene lost 6 bases and the J gene lost 2 bases, with 2 bases spanning the gap. The CDR3 DNA reads TGTGCCACCAGTTACACAGATACGCAGTATTTT. Protein: CATSYTDTQYF.

Points on this clonotype: A much larger clone sits a single nucleotide away, making a read error possible. The conserved phenylalanine or tryptophan is not found at the CDR3 terminus, so this likely reflects a read error. CDR3 coding DNA: TGTGCCAGCAGTAGGCGGACAGGCTTCCGGGAAAAACTGTTTCTT. Amino acids: CASSRRTGFREKLFL. The chain couples TRBV27 to TRBJ1-4, with 7 bases fitting TRBD1. Losses at the gene ends were 5 bases for V and 8 bases for J; bases not matched to a gene: 11. Germline-derived CDR1 and CDR2 are MNHEY and SMNVEV (reference sequence). The CDR3 is 15 residues long.

This clonotype has at least ten counts. This chain uses TRBV6-5 with TRBJ1-2; the D gene is possibly TRBD1 (6 bases). The length of the CDR3 is 14 residues. CDR1 is MNHEY, CDR2 SVGAGI, per germline. V lost 2 bases, J lost 3 bases, and 10 bases lay in between. The CDR3 loop is CASSYRDIDYGYTF. The CDR3 DNA reads TGTGCCAGCAGTTACCGGGACATCGACTATGGCTACACCTTC.

The chain carries TRBV6-2 or TRBV6-3 and TRBJ1-3; D is unresolved. The V end was cut by 6 bases, the J end by 9 bases, with 21 bases between. This CDR3 is 15 amino acids long. Germline-derived CDR1 and CDR2 are MNHEY and SVGEGT. The CDR3, as DNA: TGTGCCAGCAGCCCGGCAGTTCTCGGTCGGAGCACCATATATTTT. Amino acids: CASSPAVLGRSTIYF.

This clonotype turned up a few times. CDR3 nucleotide sequence: TGTGCCAGCTCACAGGTACAGGGACCCTACGAGCAGTACTTC. This translates into CASSQVQGPYEQYF. The rearrangement joins TRBV18 to TRBJ2-7; tentative D call: TRBD1 (6 bases). The V and J ends lost 4 bases and 2 bases respectively, with 12 bases between them. The CDR3 contains 14 residues. Per the germline V gene, CDR1 is KGHSH and CDR2 is LQKENI.

This clonotype was seen at least ten times. The chain has TRBV6-2 or TRBV6-3 and TRBJ1-6, with a weak D call TRBD1 (5 bases). There are 14 residues in the CDR3. Germline assignment: CDR1 MNHEY and CDR2 SVGEGT. V was trimmed by 0 bases and J by 10 bases, leaving 10 bases between them. CDR3 nucleotides: TGTGCCAGCAGTTACTCCGGGACCAGCTCACCCCTCCACTTT. Its protein is CASSYSGTSSPLHF.

This clonotype was recorded a few times. This rearrangement joins TRBV19 to TRBJ1-1; D is possibly TRBD1 (6 bases). Trimming took off 3 bases at V and 4 bases at J, with 12 bases between the two ends. This CDR3 contains 14 residues. The germline V gene has CDR1 LNHDA and CDR2 SQIVND (reference sequence). In DNA form, the CDR3 reads TGTGCCAGTAGTATTGGGACAAAGATCACTGAAGCTTTCTTT. Translating gives CASSIGTKITEAFF.

A few counts support this clonotype. The chain combines TRBV7-9 with TRBJ1-1; no reliable D call. Germline-derived CDR1 and CDR2 are SEHNR and FQNEAQ (reference sequence). This CDR3 spans 12 amino acids. V was trimmed by 7 bases and J by 6 bases, leaving 12 bases between them. The CDR3 spells CASTLGLAEAFF. The CDR3 DNA follows: TGTGCCAGCACCCTCGGTTTGGCTGAAGCTTTCTTT.

This clonotype was recorded many times. This rearrangement joins TRBV28 to TRBJ2-7, with 9 bases lining up with TRBD2. Germline loops: CDR1 MDHEN, CDR2 SYDVKM. The CDR3 is 16 residues long. V lost 2 bases and J lost 4; bases outside the gene matches: 9. The CDR3 DNA is TGTGCCAGCAGTTTAGGAGAGCGGGAGGTAAAGTACGAGCAGTACTTC. Translation: CASSLGEREVKYEQYF.

The V gene is TRBV6-2 or TRBV6-3, the J gene TRBJ2-1, with D perhaps matching TRBD2 (6 bases). Per the germline V gene, CDR1 is MNHEY and CDR2 is SVGEGT. V lost 0 bases, J lost 7 bases, and 7 bases lay in between. There are 13 residues in the CDR3. The DNA of the CDR3 is TGTGCCAGCAGTTACTCGAGCGGGAATGAGCAGTTCTTC. It codes for CASSYSSGNEQFF.

This clonotype appeared a few times. The V and J genes are TRBV20-1 and TRBJ2-7; D unclear. The CDR3 runs to 12 residues. Trimming removed 1 base from V and 1 base from J, with 5 bases in between. Germline lookup yields CDR1 DFQATT and CDR2 SNEGSKA (reference sequence). The CDR3 DNA reads TGCAGTGCTAGAGCCGGTTCCTACGAGCAGTACTTC. Its protein is CSARAGSYEQYF.

V and J are TRBV27 and TRBJ2-2; possible D gene TRBD2, 5 bases. Per germline, CDR1 MNHEY and CDR2 SMNVEV (reference sequence). This CDR3 has 13 residues. V was trimmed by 5 bases and J by 5 bases, leaving 9 bases between them. The CDR3 loop is CASSPSSTGELFF. CDR3 coding DNA: TGTGCCAGCAGTCCTAGCTCGACCGGGGAGCTGTTTTTT.

This clonotype appeared many times. The chain is built from TRBV29-1 and TRBJ2-7; D gene uncertain. The CDR3 is 11 residues long. The ends were cut back, 3 bases at V and 5 bases at J, with 8 bases in the middle. Per the germline V gene, CDR1 is SQVTM and CDR2 is ANQGSEA. For the CDR3, the DNA is TGCAGCGTTGATAAGGGCGACGAGCAGTACTTC. It encodes CSVDKGDEQYF.

This clonotype has a count of ten or more. V gene TRBV28 combines with J gene TRBJ2-2; D uncertain. The CDR3 sequence is 13 residues long. V was pared by 1 base and J by 5 bases, with 5 bases between. The germline V gene encodes CDR1 MDHEN and CDR2 SYDVKM. CDR3 bases: TGTGCCAGCAGTTTATTGGGGACCGGGGAGCTGTTTTTT. Translation gives CASSLLGTGELFF.

Ten or more counts support this clonotype. This chain uses TRBV29-1 with TRBJ1-2, with D maybe TRBD1 (6 bases). V gave up 3 bases and J gave up 7 bases, with 15 bases separating them. CDR1 SQVTM and CDR2 ANQGSEA come from the germline V gene. The CDR3 totals 13 residues. CDR3 protein: CSVDGGPGSGYTF. In DNA, the CDR3 is TGCAGCGTTGACGGGGGGCCAGGGAGTGGCTACACCTTC. Full variable domain (missing parts from reference TRBV29-1 and TRBJ1-2): SAVISQKPSRDICQRGTSLTIQCQVDSQVTMMFWYRQQPGQSLTLIATANQGSEATYESGFVIDKFPISRPNLTFSTLTVSNMSPEDSSIYLCSVDGGPGSGYTFGSGTRLTVV.

This clonotype was detected ten times or more. The chain links TRBV28 to TRBJ1-4, with D possibly being TRBD1 (6 bases). CDR1 MDHEN and CDR2 SYDVKM come from the germline V gene. CDR3 length: 15 amino acids. Trimming took off 7 bases at V and 3 bases at J, with 15 bases between the two ends. CDR3 loop: CASIPRGASNEKLFF. The CDR3 coding sequence is TGTGCCAGCATCCCGAGGGGGGCCTCTAATGAAAAACTGTTTTTT.

The chain has TRBV7-9 and TRBJ2-5; either TRBD1 or TRBD2 may supply D (5 bases each). The germline CDR1 and CDR2 sequences are SEHNR and FQNEAQ (reference sequence). Trimming took 1 base from V and 0 from J, leaving 15 bases between them. This CDR3 has 17 amino acids. The CDR3 DNA follows: TGTGCCAGCAGCTTAGACGGGGAAGGGGAGTACCAAGAGACCCAGTACTTC. The encoded protein is CASSLDGEGEYQETQYF.

This clonotype occurred a few times. J is TRBJ2-3 and V is TRBV29-1; 7 positions match TRBD1. Germline CDR1 SQVTM, CDR2 ANQGSEA. The junction had 6 bases not matched to a gene; V was cut back by 6 bases and J by 0 bases. The CDR3 covers 14 residues. CDR3 amino acids: CSVDDRASTDTQYF. The CDR3 bases are TGCAGCGTCGATGACAGGGCCAGCACAGATACGCAGTATTTT.

Many counts were recorded for this clonotype. The chain uses TRBV11-2 and TRBJ1-1, with TRBD1 as a possible D gene (6 bases). The V end lost 5 bases, the J end lost 4 bases, and 11 bases lay between the germline ends. Germline assignment: CDR1 SGHAT and CDR2 FQNNGV. This CDR3 has 13 amino acids. The CDR3 spells CASSKQGGTEAFF. The CDR3 DNA is TGTGCCAGCAGCAAACAGGGAGGCACTGAAGCTTTCTTT.

At least ten counts were recorded for this clonotype. The CDR3 region is CASSLAGANVLTF. As DNA, the CDR3 is TGTGCCAGCAGCTTAGCTGGGGCCAACGTCCTGACTTTC. The rearrangement links TRBV7-2 to TRBJ2-6; D is unclear. Trimming took 0 bases from V and 3 from J, leaving 0 bases between them. The CDR3 spans 13 residues. Germline CDR1 and CDR2: SGHTA and FQGNSA. Variable domain in full (rest from reference TRBV7-2 and TRBJ2-6): GAGVSQSPSNKVTEKGKDVELRCDPISGHTALYWYRQSLGQGLEFLIYFQGNSAPDKSGLPSDRFSAERTGGSVSTLTIQRTQQEDSAVYLCASSLAGANVLTFGAGSRLTVL.

This clonotype was seen many times. The chain recombines TRBV30 with TRBJ1-1, with no clear D. With 0 bases removed from V and 0 bases from J, the gap between germline ends came to 2 bases. Germline assignment: CDR1 GTSNPN and CDR2 SVGIG (reference sequence). CDR3 length: 12 residues. CDR3 nucleotide sequence: TGTGCCTGGAGTGTAATGAACACTGAAGCTTTCTTT. Its translation: CAWSVMNTEAFF.

The J gene is TRBJ2-1, the V gene TRBV12-3 or TRBV12-4; no firm D call. The ends were cut back, 3 bases at V and 7 bases at J, with 16 bases in the middle. The CDR3 spans 15 residues. CDR3 sequence reads: CASSLYRSWANEQFF. CDR3 coding DNA: TGTGCCAGCAGTTTGTATAGGAGTTGGGCAAATGAGCAGTTCTTC.

The CDR3 sequence is CASSPRDSLNTEAFF. CDR3 in DNA: TGTGCCAGCAGCCCCCGTGACAGCTTGAACACTGAAGCTTTCTTT. The chain employs TRBV6-4 and TRBJ1-1, with a weak D call TRBD1 (5 bases). V lost 6 bases and J lost 0, with 14 bases in between. CDR3 length equals 15 residues. Germline assignment: CDR1 MRHNA and CDR2 SNTAGT.